This TCR beta chain was sequenced during a study of beta chain features in type 1 diabetes. Study summary: When patients were set against healthy donors, age, gender and cell yields were similar. The samples had around 100 million sorted cells examined in all.

This clone has only a few counts. Its antigen is not identified. Isolated RNA was reverse transcribed in full, so expressed TCRB transcripts were sequenced. The repertoire was sequenced with immunoSEQ multiplex PCR; TCRdb's copy has only in-frame clones and lacks some. The repertoire consists of tens of thousands of clones, with approximately 61% occurring once and the leading ten covering around 1.8%. The CDR3 runs to 16 residues. V dropped 4 bases and J dropped 8; count of bases not matched to a gene: 15. Germline lookup yields CDR1 SQVTM and CDR2 ANQGSEA. Findings and caveats of the study: TCRB CDR3 length was moderately but significantly reduced in all four CD4+ subsets of Type 1 diabetes patients. Because the template was cDNA, high-expressing cells might be over-represented.

Sorting of CD4+ naive, central memory, regulatory and stem cell-like memory cells was performed via CD45RO/CCR7/CD25/CD127/CD95/CD27. V is TRBV29-1 and J is TRBJ1-4; 8 bases are a match to TRBD1. The sequence came from a man aged 30 to 45 with type 1 diabetes. Some clones in this sample may be carry-over from other donors' samples. Sequencing used Tregs from blood. CDR3 sequence reads: CSVAPGGTGYGEKLFF. For the CDR3, the DNA is TGCAGCGTTGCCCCAGGAGGGACAGGCTATGGGGAAAAACTGTTTTTT.